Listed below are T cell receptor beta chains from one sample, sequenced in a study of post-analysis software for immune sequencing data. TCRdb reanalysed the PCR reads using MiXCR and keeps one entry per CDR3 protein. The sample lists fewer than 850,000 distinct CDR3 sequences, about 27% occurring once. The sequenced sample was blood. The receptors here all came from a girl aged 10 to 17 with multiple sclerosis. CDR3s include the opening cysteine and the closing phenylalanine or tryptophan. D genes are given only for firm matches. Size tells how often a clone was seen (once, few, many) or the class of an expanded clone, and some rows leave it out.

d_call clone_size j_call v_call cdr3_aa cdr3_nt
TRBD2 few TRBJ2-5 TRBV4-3 CASSQDWTSGNQETQYF TGCGCCAGCAGCCAAGATTGGACTAGCGGTAACCAAGAGACCCAGTACTTC
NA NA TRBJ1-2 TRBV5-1 CASSLGGLADGYTF TGCGCCAGCAGCTTAGGGGGACTGGCGGATGGCTACACCTTC
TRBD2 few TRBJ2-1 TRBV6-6 CASSSRAGGNYNEQFF TGTGCCAGCAGTTCCCGAGCGGGAGGTAACTACAATGAGCAGTTCTTC
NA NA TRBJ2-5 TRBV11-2 CASSRGRAETQYF TGTGCCAGCAGCCGAGGGCGGGCAGAGACCCAGTACTTC
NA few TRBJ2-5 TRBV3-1 CASSHQTGIQETQYF TGTGCCAGCAGCCATCAAACAGGGATCCAAGAGACCCAGTACTTC
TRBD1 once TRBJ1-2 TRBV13 CASSSIRDSILTNYGYTF TGTGCCAGCAGCTCGATCCGGGACAGCATCCTCACTAACTATGGCTACACCTTC
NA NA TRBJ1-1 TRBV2 CASSEAAGNTEAFF TGTGCCAGCAGTGAAGCGGCAGGGAACACTGAAGCTTTCTTT
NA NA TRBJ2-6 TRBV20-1 CSARGRHNSGANVLTF TGCAGTGCTAGAGGGAGACACAACTCTGGGGCCAACGTCCTGACTTTC
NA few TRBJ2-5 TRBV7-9 CASSLDSGSETQYF TGTGCCAGCAGCTTAGATTCAGGGAGTGAGACCCAGTACTTC
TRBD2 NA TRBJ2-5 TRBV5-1 CASSLVAGVYQETQYF TGCGCCAGCAGCTTAGTAGCGGGAGTGTACCAAGAGACCCAGTACTTC